The text below deals with one T cell receptor (beta chain). What it binds is unknown. The iRepertoire nested amplicon-rescue multiplex PCR amplified TCR alpha and beta CDR3s from RNA. TCRdb processed the multiplex PCR reads anew with MiXCR; each CDR3 protein has one entry. The table records under 150,000 distinct CDR3 sequences, under 30% of them present only once. This specimen belongs to a study of glioma-infiltrating T cells. CDR1 is MRHNA, CDR2 SNTAGT, per germline. The V gene lost 8 bases and the J gene lost 9 bases, with 20 bases spanning the gap. The CDR3 runs to 14 residues. Study-wide findings and caveats: Very few CDR3 sequences were shared between tissue and blood. Gliomas, especially low-grade, showed above-expected tissue-blood divergence; non-neoplastic patients showed below.

Specimen: glioma tissue, nonneoplastic brain tissue, or PBMCs (not recorded which). The origin of this receptor is a human donor with low-grade glioma or glioblastoma, undergoing nonglioma brain surgery, or in good health (not recorded which). This sequence joins TRBV6-4 and TRBJ1-5; a possible D gene is TRBD1 (6 bases). The chain's CDR3 is CASARGSSLRPQHF. The CDR3 DNA is TGTGCCAGCGCCAGGGGCTCCTCACTCCGGCCCCAGCATTTT.